The subject of this entry is one TCR beta chain. Its specificity is not known. TCRdb's copy holds only in-frame clones and misses some; the assay was immunoSEQ multiplex PCR. This repertoire shows about 94,000 clones, nearly 90% found once; its top ten account for 10% to 15%. The data were obtained in a study of T cell responses to AZD1222 COVID-19 vaccine. The CDR3 spans 15 residues. V was cut by 1 base and J by 5 bases, with 15 bases left in between. Germline CDR1 and CDR2: MGHRA and YSYEKL. Broader study findings: Females made up more of the donors, who were largely white British, and clonal diversity may have come out too low. Baseline seropositives among AZD1222 recipients totaled only five to seven. Only after the peak T cell response were repertoires sampled.

This chain uses TRBV4-1 with TRBJ2-7; D unclear. This sequence originates from an adult in good health. The specimen comprised peripheral blood, sampled on day 0 of AZD1222 vaccination. The CDR3 protein is CASSQAPSRNHEQYF. The CDR3 coding sequence is TGCGCCAGCAGCCAAGCCCCCTCCAGGAACCACGAGCAGTACTTC.